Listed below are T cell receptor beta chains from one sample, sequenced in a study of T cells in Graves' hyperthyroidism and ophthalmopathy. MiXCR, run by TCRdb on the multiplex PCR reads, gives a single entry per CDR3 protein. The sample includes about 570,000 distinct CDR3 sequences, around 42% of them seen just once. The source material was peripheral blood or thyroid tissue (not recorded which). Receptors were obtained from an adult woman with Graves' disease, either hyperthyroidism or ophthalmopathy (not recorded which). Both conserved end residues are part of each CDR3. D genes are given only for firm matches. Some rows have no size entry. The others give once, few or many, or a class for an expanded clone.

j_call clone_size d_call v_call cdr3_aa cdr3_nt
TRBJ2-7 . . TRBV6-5 CASSYVTTYEQYF TGTGCCAGCAGTTACGTGACGACCTACGAGCAGTACTTC
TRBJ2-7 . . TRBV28 CASSSGANLGEQYF TGTGCCAGCAGTTCCGGGGCGAACCTTGGCGAGCAGTACTTC
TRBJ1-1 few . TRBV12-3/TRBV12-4 CASSFNSNTEAFF TGTGCCAGCAGTTTTAATAGTAACACTGAAGCTTTCTTT
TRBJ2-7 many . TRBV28 CASSLSNNRQYF TGTGCCAGCAGTCTCTCCAACAACCGGCAGTACTTC
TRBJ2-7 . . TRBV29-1 CSVIRGEILTYEQYF TGCAGCGTCATCAGGGGGGAAATCCTAACCTACGAGCAGTACTTC
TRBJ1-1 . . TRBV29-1 CSVLPGWDTEAFF TGCAGCGTTTTACCAGGGTGGGACACTGAAGCTTTCTTT
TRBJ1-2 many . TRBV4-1 CASSQVLYYGYTF TGCGCCAGCAGCCAAGTGCTTTACTATGGCTACACCTTC
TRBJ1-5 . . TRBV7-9 CASSQPGDGQPQHF TGTGCCAGCAGCCAACCAGGGGACGGACAGCCCCAGCATTTT
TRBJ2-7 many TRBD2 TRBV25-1 CASSPGLAYEQYF TGTGCCAGCAGCCCGGGACTAGCCTACGAGCAGTACTTC
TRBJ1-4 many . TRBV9 CASSKRSTNEKLFF TGTGCCAGCAGTAAGAGGTCAACTAATGAAAAACTGTTTTTT
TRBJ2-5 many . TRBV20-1 CSATSPGVGETQYF TGCAGTGCAACCTCCCCCGGGGTAGGGGAGACCCAGTACTTC
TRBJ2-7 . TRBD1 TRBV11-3 CASRGTGTTYEQYF TGTGCCAGCAGGGGGACAGGAACGACCTACGAGCAGTACTTC
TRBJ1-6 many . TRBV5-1 CASSLGLWDNSPLHF TGCGCCAGCAGCTTGGGTCTCTGGGATAATTCACCCCTCCACTTT
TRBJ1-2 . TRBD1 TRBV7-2 CASSKSRDRGGYGYTF TGTGCCAGCAGCAAAAGCCGGGACAGGGGAGGCTATGGCTACACCTTC
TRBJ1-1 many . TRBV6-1 CASIRNTEAFF TGTGCCAGCATCCGGAACACTGAAGCTTTCTTT
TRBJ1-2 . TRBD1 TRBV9 CASSGGQNNYGYTF TGTGCCAGCAGCGGGGGACAGAACAACTATGGCTACACCTTC
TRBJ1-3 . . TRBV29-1 CSVEMISGNTIYF TGCAGCGTTGAAATGATCTCTGGAAACACCATATATTTT
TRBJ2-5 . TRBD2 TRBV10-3 CAISEAGGPRTQYF TGTGCCATCAGTGAGGCGGGAGGGCCGAGGACCCAGTACTTC
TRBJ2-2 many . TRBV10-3 CATTDAQNTGELFF TGTGCCACCACCGACGCCCAGAACACCGGGGAGCTGTTTTTT
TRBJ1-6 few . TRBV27 CASSSRDPYNSPLHF TGTGCCAGCAGTTCACGGGACCCCTATAATTCACCCCTCCACTTT
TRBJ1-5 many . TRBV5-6 CASSRQGYQPQHF TGTGCCAGCAGTCGTCAGGGATATCAGCCCCAGCATTTT
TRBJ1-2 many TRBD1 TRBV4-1 CASTPIDRGNYGYTF TGCGCCAGCACTCCTATCGACAGGGGGAACTATGGCTACACCTTC
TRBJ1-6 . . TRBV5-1 CASSLLEGGDSPLHF TGCGCCAGCAGCTTGTTAGAGGGTGGCGATTCACCCCTCCACTTT
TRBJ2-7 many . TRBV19 CASSIYPSSYEQYF TGTGCCAGTAGTATCTACCCCTCCTCCTACGAGCAGTACTTC
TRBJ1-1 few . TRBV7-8 CASSAWGTNTEAFF TGTGCCAGCAGCGCATGGGGTACGAACACTGAAGCTTTCTTT
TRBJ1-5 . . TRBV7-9 CASSHRTGGQPQHF TGTGCCAGCAGCCACCGGACCGGGGGTCAGCCCCAGCATTTT
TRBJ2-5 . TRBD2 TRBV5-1 CASSLGTSGRYQETQYF TGCGCCAGCAGCCTCGGGACTAGCGGGAGGTACCAAGAGACCCAGTACTTC
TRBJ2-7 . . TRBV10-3 CAIKGPGGQYF TGTGCCATCAAGGGACCCGGGGGGCAGTACTTC
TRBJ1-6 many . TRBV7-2 CASSFWTSASPLHF TGTGCCAGCAGCTTCTGGACTTCAGCGTCACCCCTCCACTTT
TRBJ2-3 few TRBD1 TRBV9 CASSFPGQKTTDTQYF TGTGCCAGCAGCTTCCCGGGACAGAAAACGACAGATACGCAGTATTTT
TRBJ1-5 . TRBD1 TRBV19 CASTGQGVLNQPQHF TGTGCCAGTACCGGACAGGGCGTTCTTAATCAGCCCCAGCATTTT
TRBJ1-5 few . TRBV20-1 CSVTSGDQPQHF TGCAGTGTAACGTCGGGGGATCAGCCCCAGCATTTT
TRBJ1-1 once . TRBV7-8 CASSPGPTTEAFF TGTGCCAGCAGCCCTGGGCCAACGACTGAAGCTTTCTTT
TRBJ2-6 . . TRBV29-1 CSVVQGGSGANVLTF TGCAGCGTTGTTCAGGGGGGCTCTGGGGCCAACGTCCTGACTTTC
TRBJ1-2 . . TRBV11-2 CASSLGWQGLYGYTF TGTGCCAGCAGCTTAGGGTGGCAGGGTTTATATGGCTACACCTTC
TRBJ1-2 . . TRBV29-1 CSRQSVHGYTF TGCAGCCGACAGAGCGTCCATGGCTACACCTTC
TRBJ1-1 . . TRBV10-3 CAISERAEAFF TGTGCCATCAGTGAGCGGGCTGAAGCTTTCTTT
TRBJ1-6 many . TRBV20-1 CSARDTYNSPLHF TGCAGTGCTCGGGACACCTATAATTCACCCCTCCACTTT
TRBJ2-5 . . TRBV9 CASSAESQVGQETQYF TGTGCCAGCAGCGCCGAGTCACAGGTGGGCCAAGAGACCCAGTACTTC
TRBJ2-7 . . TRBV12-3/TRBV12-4 CASSLGADGGSEQYF TGTGCCAGCAGCTTGGGCGCAGACGGGGGCTCCGAGCAGTACTTC
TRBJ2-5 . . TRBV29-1 CSVGAGFETQYF TGCAGCGTTGGGGCAGGGTTCGAGACCCAGTACTTC